This T cell receptor (beta chain) was recovered during a study of STAT5B mutations in CD4+ large granular lymphocyte leukemia. General study findings and limits: Over 20% of private leukemic clonotypes occurred rarely in other patients' non-leukemic repertoires. Data were not HLA-matched across samples.

With V trimmed by 5 bases and J by 8 bases, 11 bases remained unmatched. Germline CDR1 and CDR2: SGHKS and YYEKEE (reference sequence). The CDR3 is 15 residues long. This was a survey-level run. Generated by immunoSEQ multiplex PCR, the TCRdb table keeps only in-frame clones and is missing some. The data hold about 28,000 clones, with about four fifths observed a single time. Remarks on this clone: Its specificity is not known.

The chain recombines TRBV5-5 with TRBJ1-2, with TRBD1 matching over 11 bases. This TCR came from a human donor in good health. Material for sequencing was CD4+ T cells from blood buffy coats. The CDR3 is CASSRASGTGGGYTF. The CDR3 region has the DNA TGTGCCAGCAGTAGAGCATCCGGGACAGGGGGAGGCTACACCTTC. The full variable domain, completed using reference TRBV5-5 and TRBJ1-2, is DAGVTQSPTHLIKTRGQQVTLRCSPISGHKSVSWYQQVLGQGPQFIFQYYEKEERGRGNFPDRFSARQFPNYSSELNVNALLLGDSALYLCASSRASGTGGGYTFGSGTRLTVV.